One sample yielded the 13 T cell receptor beta chains listed below, sequenced in a study of breast tumors, draining lymph nodes, adjacent tissues. TCRdb re-called the multiplex PCR reads with MiXCR, one entry per CDR3 protein. The repertoire holds roughly 260,000 distinct CDR3 sequences, roughly 31% seen once, with more than 0.85% in the top ten. Samples came from axillary lymph nodes draining the breast cancer. Sequenced input: axillary lymph node tissue. The receptors derive from a female donor with breast cancer. Some clones in this sample may be carry-over from other donors' samples.

This chain connects TRBV4-2 to TRBJ2-5, with 11 bases fitting TRBD2. This CDR3 comprises 17 residues. The germline V gene encodes CDR1 LGHNA and CDR2 YNFKEQ. J gave up 5 bases and V 0 bases, and 8 bases lay outside the gene matches. The CDR3 bases are TGTGCCAGCAGCCAAGAAACTAGCGGGAGCCCGAGGGAGACCCAGTACTTC. Its protein is CASSQETSGSPRETQYF.

This rearrangement joins TRBV30 to TRBJ1-2; D perhaps matches TRBD1 (5 bases). The V end was cut by 4 bases, the J end by 4 bases, with 13 bases between. CDR1 and CDR2 from the germline V gene are GTSNPN and SVGIG (reference sequence). This CDR3 is built from 13 residues. CDR3 coding DNA: TGTGCCTGGAAAAGGGGAGAGCTCTATGGCTACACCTTC. Translation gives CAWKRGELYGYTF.

This clonotype was detected ten times or more. The V and J genes are TRBV7-2 and TRBJ2-1; maybe TRBD2 (6 bases). Germline lookup yields CDR1 SGHTA and CDR2 FQGNSA. V lost 3 bases to trimming and J lost 7 bases, with 16 bases between them. The length of the CDR3 is 15 residues. This CDR3 is CASSFSRDRGNEQFF. The CDR3 DNA sequence: TGTGCCAGCAGCTTTTCTCGTGACCGGGGGAATGAGCAGTTCTTC.

As to this clonotype: One junction end disagrees with the germline gene, perhaps due to a read error. The gene calls are TRBV5-1 and TRBJ1-4, with D unclear. The CDR3 is made up of 13 amino acids. CDR1 and CDR2 (germline): SGHRS, YFSETQ. The CDR3, as DNA: TGCGCCAGCAGCTTGGATGGAAGTGAAAACCTGTTTTTT. Residues: CASSLDGSENLFF.

This clonotype has only a few counts. The chain links TRBV30 to TRBJ2-1; 7 bases are shared with TRBD2. The CDR3 has 13 residues. Trimming cost V 3 bases and J 3 bases; bases outside gene matches: 2. Germline-derived CDR1 and CDR2 are GTSNPN and SVGIG (reference sequence). The CDR3 DNA is TGTGCCTGGAGCCCGGGGGGCTACAATGAGCAGTTCTTC. Protein: CAWSPGGYNEQFF.

The rearrangement links TRBV18 to TRBJ2-5, with D uncertain. The V end lost 1 base, the J end lost 2 bases, and 11 bases lay between the germline ends. CDR1 KGHSH and CDR2 LQKENI come from the germline V gene. The CDR3 is 15 amino acids. Here the CDR3 reads CASSPRVELQETQYF. CDR3 in DNA: TGTGCCAGCTCACCACGGGTAGAACTGCAAGAGACCCAGTACTTC.

This clonotype was observed many times. The chain links TRBV11-2 to TRBJ2-1; D is unclear. Germline values: CDR1 SGHAT, CDR2 FQNNGV. V was trimmed by 1 base and J by 7 bases, leaving 14 bases between them. The CDR3 contains 15 residues. The DNA for the CDR3 is TGTGCCAGCAGCTTAGTACTCTTGGGCGGTAATGAGCAGTTCTTC. This translates into CASSLVLLGGNEQFF.

This clonotype occurred many times. The V and J genes are TRBV19 and TRBJ2-3; 12 bases line up with TRBD2. The CDR3 is 16 residues long. V shed 1 base, J shed 5 bases, and the junction held 4 bases outside the gene matches. Germline V gene sequence: CDR1 LNHDA, CDR2 SQIVND (reference sequence). The DNA for the CDR3 is TGTGCCAGTAGTATAGGTATGGGACTAGCGGGAGATACGCAGTATTTT. It codes for CASSIGMGLAGDTQYF.

The gene calls are TRBV10-3 and TRBJ1-2, with D tentatively TRBD1 (5 bases). The V gene lost 0 bases and the J gene lost 1 base, with 12 bases spanning the gap. The germline V gene encodes CDR1 ENHRY and CDR2 SYGVKD. CDR3 length equals 16 residues. CDR3 nucleotides: TGTGCCATCAGTGAGTCGCAGGGAGACGTTAACTATGGCTACACCTTC. Its protein product is CAISESQGDVNYGYTF.

This clonotype was recorded many times. The chain couples TRBV10-3 to TRBJ1-2; D is ambiguous. V gave up 0 bases and J gave up 1 base, with 6 bases separating them. Germline CDR1 is ENHRY and CDR2 is SYGVKD. The CDR3 covers 14 residues. CDR3 DNA: TGTGCCATCAGTGAGTCCGGAGGTAACTATGGCTACACCTTC. Translation: CAISESGGNYGYTF.

V is TRBV20-1 and J is TRBJ2-6; 10 bases match TRBD1. The CDR3 runs to 16 residues. V shed 5 bases and J 3 bases; nucleotides not matched to a gene: 7. Per germline, CDR1 DFQATT and CDR2 SNEGSKA (reference sequence). The CDR3 DNA follows: TGCAGTGCTTACCCGACAGGGGGCCTTGGGGCCAACGTCCTGACTTTC. Translation: CSAYPTGGLGANVLTF.

The chain couples TRBV24-1 to TRBJ2-6, with D hard to call. CDR1 is KGHDR and CDR2 is SFDVKD in the germline V gene. Trimming took 3 bases from V and 4 from J, leaving 6 bases between them. The CDR3 sequence is 14 residues long. The CDR3 loop reads CATSDHTGANVLTF. The CDR3 nucleotides are TGTGCCACCAGTGATCATACCGGGGCCAACGTCCTGACTTTC.

This clonotype was seen ten or more times. V gene TRBV9 combines with J gene TRBJ1-2; 12 nucleotides match TRBD1. The CDR3 covers 16 residues. V lost 0 bases and J lost 7; bases outside the gene matches: 7. CDR1 and CDR2 from the germline V gene are SGDLS and YYNGEE. CDR3 DNA: TGTGCCAGCAGCGTAGGGGGACAGGGGGCTCAACGTGGCTACACCTTC. Translated: CASSVGGQGAQRGYTF.